What follows are 25 T cell receptor beta chains derived from one specimen sequenced in a study of T cell responses to AZD1222 COVID-19 vaccine. Measured with immunoSEQ multiplex PCR; TCRdb has only the in-frame clones, and not every one. The sample carries 120,000 or so clones, approximately 82% recorded once. The sequencing used peripheral blood, collected 28 days after the second AZD1222 dose. The origin of the receptors is an adult who received the AZD1222 COVID-19 vaccine.

The J gene is TRBJ1-2, the V gene TRBV28; 10 nucleotides agree with TRBD1. This CDR3 is 13 amino acids long. J gave up 7 bases and V 6 bases, and 5 bases lay outside the gene matches. Germline values: CDR1 MDHEN, CDR2 SYDVKM. CDR3 coding DNA: TGTGCCAGCAGGGGACAGGGGTTACGTGGCTACACCTTC. It encodes CASRGQGLRGYTF.

The rearrangement links TRBV5-5 to TRBJ1-1, with TRBD1 matching 10 bases. The junction had 5 bases not matched to a gene; V was cut back by 5 bases and J by 7 bases. CDR3 length: 13 amino acids. Germline V gene sequence: CDR1 SGHKS, CDR2 YYEKEE (reference sequence). The DNA for the CDR3 is TGTGCCAGCAGTCAATGGGACAGGGGTGAAGCTTTCTTT. This translates into CASSQWDRGEAFF. Full variable domain (rest looked up from reference TRBV5-5 and TRBJ1-1): DAGVTQSPTHLIKTRGQQVTLRCSPISGHKSVSWYQQVLGQGPQFIFQYYEKEERGRGNFPDRFSARQFPNYSSELNVNALLLGDSALYLCASSQWDRGEAFFGQGTRLTVV.

This chain connects TRBV6-1 to TRBJ2-5; a possible D gene is TRBD1 (5 bases). CDR1 and CDR2 from the germline V gene are MNHNS and SASEGT. V was clipped by 0 bases and J by 4 bases, with 15 bases between them. The CDR3 contains 16 residues. The CDR3 reads CASSEAIGSRGETQYF. DNA for the CDR3: TGTGCCAGCAGTGAAGCAATCGGTAGTAGGGGAGAGACCCAGTACTTC.

This rearrangement joins TRBV3-1 (or the pseudogene TRBV3-2) to TRBJ2-7, with a possible D match to TRBD2 (5 bases). CDR3 size: 14 residues. The germline V gene has CDR1 LGHDT and CDR2 YNNKEL (reference sequence). Trimming cost V 5 bases and J 7 bases, with 18 bases left between them. CDR3 protein: CASSSHGEMGEQYF. The CDR3 bases are TGTGCCAGCAGCTCCCACGGGGAGATGGGGGAGCAGTACTTC.

The rearrangement links TRBV5-6 to TRBJ2-3; 7 bases match TRBD1. Per the germline V gene, CDR1 is SGHDT and CDR2 is YYEEEE. The CDR3 covers 15 residues. J gave up 1 base and V 1 base, and 3 bases lay outside the gene matches. CDR3 in DNA: TGTGCCAGCAGCTTGATAACAGGGGGCACAGATACGCAGTATTTT. Translating it yields CASSLITGGTDTQYF.

The rearrangement uses TRBV11-3 and TRBJ2-3; the match to TRBD2 covers 8 bases. The germline gives CDR1 SGHNT, CDR2 YENEEA. The CDR3 totals 17 residues. The J segment lost 5 bases and the V segment lost 2 bases, leaving 12 bases of the junction unmatched. The CDR3 sequence: CASSLRGLGGQLDTQYF. As DNA, the CDR3 is TGTGCCAGCAGCTTAAGGGGACTAGGCGGGCAGTTAGATACGCAGTATTTT.

Comment on this clone: The same CDR3 is also encoded by other DNA sequences in this sample. This chain connects TRBV7-9 to TRBJ1-1, with 9 positions matching TRBD1. V was pared by 0 bases and J by 8 bases, with 1 base of the junction left unmatched. The length of the CDR3 is 13 residues. The V gene's germline CDR1 is SEHNR and CDR2 FQNEAQ (reference sequence). In nucleotides, the CDR3 is TGTGCCAGCAGCTTAGCGGGGACAGGGGAAGCTTTCTTT. Protein: CASSLAGTGEAFF.

V is TRBV7-2 and J is TRBJ1-2; 7 bases are shared with TRBD1. The CDR3 has 14 amino acids. CDR1 and CDR2 from the germline V gene are SGHTA and FQGNSA. The V segment lost 6 bases and the J segment 3 bases; nucleotides outside the gene matches: 7. This CDR3 reads CASSLRDSYYGYTF. As DNA, the CDR3 is TGTGCCAGCAGTCTGAGGGACAGTTACTATGGCTACACCTTC.

The chain couples TRBV9 to TRBJ1-3, with D unresolved. Trimming left V 3 bases short and J 2 bases short, with 15 bases between. The CDR3 spans 16 residues. Germline CDR1 reads SGDLS; CDR2 reads YYNGEE. The CDR3 nucleotides are TGTGCCAGCAGCGACGACGTAGGGATTGCTGGAAACACCATATATTTT. Residues: CASSDDVGIAGNTIYF. The full variable domain, completed using reference TRBV9 and TRBJ1-3, is DSGVTQTPKHLITATGQRVTLRCSPRSGDLSVYWYQQSLDQGLQFLIQYYNGEERAKGNILERFSAQQFPDLHSELNLSSLELGDSALYFCASSDDVGIAGNTIYFGEGSWLTVV.

The chain joins TRBV7-9 to TRBJ1-4, with TRBD1 matching 8 bases. The V and J ends lost 1 base and 2 bases, in that order; junction bases with no gene match: 3. The CDR3 length is 16 residues. Germline CDR1 is SEHNR and CDR2 is FQNEAQ (reference sequence). CDR3 sequence reads: CASSLGQGYTNEKLFF. DNA for the CDR3: TGTGCCAGCAGCTTAGGACAGGGGTACACTAATGAAAAACTGTTTTTT.

This chain uses TRBV29-1 with TRBJ1-4; TRBD1 matches at 9 bases. Germline trimming cut 6 bases from V and 5 bases from J; bases unmatched to any gene: 4. The V gene's germline CDR1 is SQVTM and CDR2 ANQGSEA. The CDR3 has 13 residues. The CDR3 nucleotides are TGCAGCGTCACCGGGACAGGGAATGAAAAACTGTTTTTT. Translated, it gives CSVTGTGNEKLFF.

This rearrangement joins TRBV10-1 to TRBJ1-5, with unresolved D. Trimming took off 4 bases at V and 0 bases at J, with 19 bases between the two ends. In germline, CDR1 is WNHNN, CDR2 SYGVQD (reference sequence). The CDR3 is made up of 18 amino acids. The CDR3 region is CASSGRVRPSNSNQPQHF. The CDR3 DNA follows: TGCGCCAGCAGTGGGCGTGTCAGACCCTCTAATAGCAATCAGCCCCAGCATTTT.

The chain carries TRBV9 and TRBJ1-4; D unresolved. With 3 bases removed from V and 8 bases from J, the gap between germline ends came to 11 bases. CDR1 is SGDLS, CDR2 YYNGEE, per germline. The length of the CDR3 is 13 residues. CDR3 nucleotide sequence: TGTGCCAGCAGCGCCATCGTGGGGGAAAAACTGTTTTTT. It translates to CASSAIVGEKLFF.

V is TRBV7-8 and J is TRBJ2-6; possible D gene TRBD2, 7 bases. V lost 5 bases and J lost 4, with 15 bases in between. From germline, CDR1 is SGHVS and CDR2 FQNEAQ. This CDR3 has 16 residues. The CDR3 here is CASSLRGALGANVLTF. For the CDR3, the DNA is TGTGCCAGCAGCCTACGGGGGGCCCTCGGGGCCAACGTCCTGACTTTC.

The rearrangement uses TRBV2 and TRBJ1-2; 11 bases map to TRBD1. Losses at the gene ends were 10 bases for V and 0 bases for J; bases not matched to a gene: 10. CDR3 length: 16 residues. The V gene's germline CDR1 is SNHLY and CDR2 FYNNEI. In nucleotides, the CDR3 is TGTGCCATAAAAGGACAGGGGGCCGGATCTAACTATGGCTACACCTTC. Its translation: CAIKGQGAGSNYGYTF.

The CDR3 region is CAPGMGSGNYGYTF. CDR3 nucleotides: TGTGCCCCCGGGATGGGATCAGGTAACTATGGCTACACCTTC. The rearrangement links TRBV11-2 to TRBJ1-2; D unresolved. Germline CDR1 and CDR2: SGHAT and FQNNGV. This CDR3 is 14 amino acids long. Trimming stripped 11 bases from V and 1 base from J, with 17 bases between.

The V gene is TRBV6-5, the J gene TRBJ1-1, with 7 bases matching TRBD1. The V and J ends lost 2 bases and 7 bases, in that order; junction bases with no gene match: 1. Per the germline V gene, CDR1 is MNHEY and CDR2 is SVGAGI. This CDR3 has 12 residues. DNA of the CDR3: TGTGCCAGCAGTTACAGGGACAGTGAAGCTTTCTTT. Protein sequence: CASSYRDSEAFF.

The chain couples TRBV5-1 to TRBJ1-1; 9 bases match TRBD1. The V gene's germline CDR1 is SGHRS and CDR2 YFSETQ. This CDR3 is built from 15 residues. The V gene end was trimmed by 4 bases and the J gene end by 4 bases; junction bases not matched to a gene: 8. CDR3 coding DNA: TGCGCCAGCAGCCAGAGGACAGGGGAGGTCACTGAAGCTTTCTTT. It codes for CASSQRTGEVTEAFF.

V usage is TRBV7-3 and J usage is TRBJ2-2, with D perhaps matching TRBD1 (7 bases). Germline V gene sequence: CDR1 SGHTA, CDR2 FQGTGA. Deletions cut 4 bases from V and 7 bases from J, with 13 bases between. This CDR3 region has 14 residues. This CDR3 is CASSSQGGNGELFF. CDR3 sequence (DNA): TGTGCCAGCAGCTCCCAGGGGGGCAACGGGGAGCTGTTTTTT.

This clone has just one count. J is TRBJ1-4 and V is TRBV3-1 (or the pseudogene TRBV3-2); 8 bases agree with TRBD1. Germline CDR1 is LGHDT and CDR2 is YNNKEL (reference sequence). This CDR3 comprises 14 residues. The V gene end was trimmed by 3 bases and the J gene end by 8 bases; junction bases not matched to a gene: 5. CDR3 in DNA: TGTGCCAGCAGCCACCGGACAGGGACCGAAAAACTGTTTTTT. Amino acid sequence: CASSHRTGTEKLFF.

This rearrangement joins TRBV19 to TRBJ2-2, with D perhaps TRBD1 (5 bases). The V and J ends lost 7 bases and 6 bases respectively, with 18 bases between them. Germline-derived CDR1 and CDR2 are LNHDA and SQIVND (reference sequence). This CDR3 contains 15 residues. DNA for the CDR3: TGTGCCAGTAACCCCCAGGGTGGGATCCCCGGGGAGCTGTTTTTT. The encoded protein is CASNPQGGIPGELFF.

In this sample, this clone turned up a few times. The genes are TRBV2 and TRBJ1-5; D perhaps matches TRBD1 (5 bases). CDR1 SNHLY and CDR2 FYNNEI come from the germline V gene. With 6 bases removed from V and 3 bases from J, the gap between germline ends came to 12 bases. The CDR3 is 14 residues long. The CDR3 bases are TGTGCCAGCAGCGGGGACGGACTCAATCAGCCCCAGCATTTT. Translated: CASSGDGLNQPQHF.

Details on this clone: In the same sample, other DNA sequences code for this CDR3. V and J are TRBV28 and TRBJ1-5, with D hard to call. Germline lookup yields CDR1 MDHEN and CDR2 SYDVKM. Trimming removed 6 bases at V and 4 bases at J, with 13 bases between. The CDR3 runs 14 residues. The CDR3 reads CASSSGGRNQPQHF. CDR3 bases: TGTGCCAGCAGCTCAGGAGGGAGGAATCAGCCCCAGCATTTT. Filled out from reference TRBV28 and TRBJ1-5, the complete variable domain reads DVKVTQSSRYLVKRTGEKVFLECVQDMDHENMFWYRQDPGLGLRLIYFSYDVKMKEKGDIPEGYSVSREKKERFSLILESASTNQTSMYLCASSSGGRNQPQHFGDGTRLSIL.

The DNA for the CDR3 is TGTGCCAGAGGAAGGTCGACAGGGGGAGAGACTGAAGCTTTCTTT. This sequence encodes CARGRSTGGETEAFF. The chain recombines TRBV2 with TRBJ1-1; TRBD1 matches at 9 bases. Germline V gene sequence: CDR1 SNHLY, CDR2 FYNNEI. The J segment lost 5 bases and the V segment lost 9 bases, leaving 13 bases of the junction unmatched. The CDR3 loop spans 15 amino acids.

The J gene is TRBJ1-3, the V gene TRBV7-9; no reliable D call. Germline V gene sequence: CDR1 SEHNR, CDR2 FQNEAQ (reference sequence). The CDR3 loop spans 12 amino acids. Trimming stripped 5 bases from V and 4 bases from J, with 6 bases between. CDR3 coding DNA: TGTGCCAGCAGCCCGATGGGAAACACCATATATTTT. This gives the protein CASSPMGNTIYF.